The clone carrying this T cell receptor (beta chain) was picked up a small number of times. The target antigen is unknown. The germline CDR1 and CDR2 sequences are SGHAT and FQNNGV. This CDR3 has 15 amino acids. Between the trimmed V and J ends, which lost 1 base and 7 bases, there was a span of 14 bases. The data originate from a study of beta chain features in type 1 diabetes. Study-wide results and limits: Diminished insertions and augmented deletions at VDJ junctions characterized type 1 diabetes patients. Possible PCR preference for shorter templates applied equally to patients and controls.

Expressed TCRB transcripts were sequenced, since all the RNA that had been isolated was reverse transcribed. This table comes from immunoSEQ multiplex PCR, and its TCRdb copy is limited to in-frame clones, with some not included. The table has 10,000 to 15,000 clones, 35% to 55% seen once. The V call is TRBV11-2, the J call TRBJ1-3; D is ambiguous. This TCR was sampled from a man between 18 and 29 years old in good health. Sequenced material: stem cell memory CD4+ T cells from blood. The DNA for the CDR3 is TGTGCCAGCAGCTTAGGTGGAGGGAGTCTCAACACCATATATTTT. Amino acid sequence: CASSLGGGSLNTIYF.